The next 11 T cell receptor beta chains were all read from a single sample in a study of blood T cell repertoires in COVID-19. Profiled with immunoSEQ multiplex PCR; TCRdb holds only in-frame clones, not every one. This sample has 250,000 to 300,000 clones; 80% to 90% occur once, and the top ten carry around 3%. The sample was peripheral blood. The receptors come from a woman aged 30 to 39 with active or convalescent COVID-19.

This clone has a handful of counts. The rearrangement uses TRBV10-3 and TRBJ1-2; TRBD1 matches 7 bases. CDR3 size: 14 residues. V lost 2 bases and J lost 5; bases outside the gene matches: 5. The germline V gene encodes CDR1 ENHRY and CDR2 SYGVKD. CDR3 amino acids: CAISEERGRYGYTF. The CDR3 DNA is TGTGCCATCAGTGAGGAAAGGGGGCGATATGGCTACACCTTC.

This rearrangement joins TRBV19 to TRBJ1-1; 7 bases align to TRBD1. Per the germline V gene, CDR1 is LNHDA and CDR2 is SQIVND (reference sequence). The CDR3 has 13 residues. V shed 4 bases, J shed 4 bases, and the junction held 3 bases outside the gene matches. CDR3 amino acids: CASSTAGGTEAFF. The CDR3 DNA reads as TGTGCCAGTAGTACCGCAGGGGGCACTGAAGCTTTCTTT.

CDR3: CSADRGDTIYF. The CDR3 coding sequence is TGCAGCGCGGACAGGGGGGACACCATATATTTT. The chain combines TRBV29-1 with TRBJ1-3, with 10 bases aligning to TRBD1. This CDR3 is 11 amino acids long. The germline CDR1 and CDR2 sequences are SQVTM and ANQGSEA. Trimming took 7 bases from V and 8 from J; bases not matched to a gene: 2. The variable domain in full, completed from reference TRBV29-1 and TRBJ1-3, reads SAVISQKPSRDICQRGTSLTIQCQVDSQVTMMFWYRQQPGQSLTLIATANQGSEATYESGFVIDKFPISRPNLTFSTLTVSNMSPEDSSIYLCSADRGDTIYFGEGSWLTVV.

This chain connects TRBV7-2 to TRBJ1-5, with D perhaps matching TRBD1 (6 bases). Between the trimmed V and J ends, which lost 1 base and 0 bases, there was a span of 19 bases. The CDR3 sequence is 19 residues long. Germline V CDR1 and CDR2: SGHTA, FQGNSA. The DNA of the CDR3 is TGTGCCAGCAGCTTAGGACCCCGGCCAGGGGCTGTTAGCAATCAGCCCCAGCATTTT. Amino acid sequence: CASSLGPRPGAVSNQPQHF. The entire variable domain, with the rest obtained from reference TRBV7-2 and TRBJ1-5, is as follows: GAGVSQSPSNKVTEKGKDVELRCDPISGHTALYWYRQSLGQGLEFLIYFQGNSAPDKSGLPSDRFSAERTGGSVSTLTIQRTQQEDSAVYLCASSLGPRPGAVSNQPQHFGDGTRLSIL.

The chain employs TRBV7-2 and TRBJ1-2, with D possibly matching TRBD1 (6 bases). CDR3 length: 14 residues. Trimming removed 5 bases from V and 3 bases from J, with 13 bases in between. Per the germline V gene, CDR1 is SGHTA and CDR2 is FQGNSA. CDR3 sequence: CASSTDSGDYGYTF. The CDR3 DNA reads TGTGCCAGCAGCACGGACAGCGGGGACTATGGCTACACCTTC.

Worth noting for this clone: The same CDR3 can be traced to other DNA sequences in this sample. The chain uses TRBV4-3 and TRBJ1-2; perhaps TRBD1 as D (5 bases). The CDR3 extends over 15 amino acids. Trimming cost V 0 bases and J 0 bases, with 8 bases left between them. CDR1 is LGHNA, CDR2 YSLEER, per germline. The CDR3 is CASSQDGGTNYGYTF. Here the CDR3 DNA reads TGCGCCAGCAGCCAAGACGGGGGGACTAACTATGGCTACACCTTC.

V gene TRBV3-1 (or the pseudogene TRBV3-2) combines with J gene TRBJ2-4, with TRBD2 matching over 7 bases. CDR1 is LGHDT, CDR2 YNNKEL, per germline (reference sequence). The CDR3 is made up of 15 amino acids. J was trimmed by 5 bases and V by 0 bases; bases with no gene match: 4. The CDR3 here is CASSQDHGGENIQYF. The CDR3 bases are TGTGCCAGCAGCCAAGATCATGGGGGGGAAAACATTCAGTACTTC.

The chain couples TRBV2 to TRBJ2-7, with 8 bases lining up with TRBD1. The CDR3 consists of 13 residues. Germline CDR1 and CDR2: SNHLY and FYNNEI. The J segment lost 7 bases and the V segment lost 7 bases, leaving 9 bases of the junction unmatched. CDR3 loop: CASKAGGLGEQYF. The CDR3 DNA follows: TGTGCCAGCAAGGCAGGGGGCCTGGGAGAGCAGTACTTC.

In this sample, this clone turned up a few times. The chain is built from TRBV7-2 and TRBJ2-7, with 7 nucleotides matching TRBD2. Germline loops: CDR1 SGHTA, CDR2 FQGNSA. Unmatched junction bases numbered 3, after V lost 1 base and J lost 0 bases. The CDR3 totals 15 residues. CDR3 in DNA: TGTGCCAGCAGCTTAGGGGCGGGGGTCTCCTACGAGCAGTACTTC. Its translation is CASSLGAGVSYEQYF.

This clone occurred a few times. The rearrangement joins TRBV2 to TRBJ2-7; 9 bases align to TRBD1. Germline V gene data show CDR1 as SNHLY and CDR2 as FYNNEI. V trimming: 8 bases; J trimming: 3 bases; junction bases outside the gene matches: 8. The length of the CDR3 is 14 residues. The CDR3 reads CASGDRGRSYEQYF. The CDR3 nucleotides are TGTGCCAGCGGCGACAGGGGGAGAAGCTACGAGCAGTACTTC.

V is TRBV5-1 and J is TRBJ2-5; possible D gene TRBD1, 5 bases. The CDR3 covers 15 residues. Trimming cost V 4 bases and J 1 base, with 14 bases left between them. Germline V CDR1 and CDR2: SGHRS, YFSETQ. The CDR3 region has the DNA TGCGCCAGCAGCAAAAACACAGGCTCCCAAGAGACCCAGTACTTC. Translated: CASSKNTGSQETQYF.